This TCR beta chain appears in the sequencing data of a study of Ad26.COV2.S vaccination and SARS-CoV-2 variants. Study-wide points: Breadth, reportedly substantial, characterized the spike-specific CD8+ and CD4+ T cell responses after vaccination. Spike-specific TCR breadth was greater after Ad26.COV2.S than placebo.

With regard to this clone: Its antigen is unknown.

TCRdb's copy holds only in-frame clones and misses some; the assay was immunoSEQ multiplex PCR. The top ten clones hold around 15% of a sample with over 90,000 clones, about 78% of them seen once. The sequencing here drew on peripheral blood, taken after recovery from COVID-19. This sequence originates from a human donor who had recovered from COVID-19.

In DNA form, the CDR3 reads TGCAGCGTTCGGGGGGATGATGGCTACACCTTC. Translating gives CSVRGDDGYTF. This chain joins TRBV29-1 and TRBJ1-2, with a possible D match to TRBD1 (5 bases). CDR3 length: 11 residues. Germline CDR1 is SQVTM and CDR2 is ANQGSEA. V was cut by 5 bases and J by 6 bases, with 10 bases left in between.